A single sample gave rise to the 29 T cell receptor beta chains below, sequenced in a study of post-analysis software for immune sequencing data. Each TCR beta cDNA library carried unique molecular identifiers. Each CDR3 protein gets one entry after TCRdb re-called the PCR reads with MiXCR. Among 820,000 or so distinct CDR3 sequences listed, approximately 57% were seen once. Their antigens are not known. Study conclusions and caveats: Patients used several TRBV segments, including TRBV5-6, TRBV5-1 and TRBV20-1, more often than controls.

Material: blood. The receptors were gathered from a girl aged 10 to 17 with multiple sclerosis.

The chain joins TRBV7-2 to TRBJ2-2; D possibly uses TRBD1 or TRBD2 (6 bases each). CDR3 length equals 18 residues. The ends were cut back, 1 base at V and 0 bases at J, with 15 bases in the middle. CDR1 is SGHTA, CDR2 FQGNSA, per germline. The CDR3 here is CASSLVVGGGSNTGELFF. The CDR3 DNA sequence: TGTGCCAGCAGCTTAGTGGTGGGGGGCGGTTCGAACACCGGGGAGCTGTTTTTT.

The J gene is TRBJ2-5, the V gene TRBV15; perhaps TRBD1 as D (5 bases). Matching the DNA end better, TRBJ2-7 makes the J call doubtful. The V gene's germline CDR1 is LNHNV and CDR2 YYDKDF (reference sequence). CDR3 size: 13 residues. The CDR3 DNA follows: TGTGCCACCAGCCCAAACCAGGGCTACGAGCAGTACTTC. Amino acid sequence: CATSPNQGYEQYF.

V gene TRBV15 combines with J gene TRBJ2-7; D may correspond to TRBD1 or TRBD2 (5 bases each). The germline gives CDR1 LNHNV, CDR2 YYDKDF (reference sequence). Trimming cost V 0 bases and J 3 bases, with 12 bases left between them. CDR3 length: 15 residues. This CDR3 reads CATSRDGGRLYEQYF. The CDR3 coding sequence is TGTGCCACCAGCAGAGATGGGGGACGGCTCTACGAGCAGTACTTC.

V usage is TRBV20-1 and J usage is TRBJ2-7; 16 nucleotides agree with TRBD2. CDR1 and CDR2 (germline): DFQATT, SNEGSKA (reference sequence). V gave up 4 bases and J gave up 2 bases; unmatched junction bases: 5. CDR3 length: 16 residues. The CDR3 here is CSATWGLAGGPYEQYF. As DNA, the CDR3 is TGCAGTGCTACTTGGGGACTAGCGGGAGGGCCCTACGAGCAGTACTTC.

In this sample, this clonotype turned up a few times. The chain combines TRBV7-2 with TRBJ2-7; 7 bases are shared with TRBD2. The CDR3 spans 18 residues. From germline, CDR1 is SGHTA and CDR2 FQGNSA. V trimming: 1 base; J trimming: 0 bases; junction bases outside the gene matches: 12. The CDR3 region has the DNA TGTGCCAGCAGCTTAGTTCATTCGGTCGGGAGGAGCTCCTACGAGCAGTACTTC. This sequence encodes CASSLVHSVGRSSYEQYF.

The rearrangement joins TRBV9 to TRBJ2-5; D not resolved. Trimming shortened V by 7 bases and J by 11 bases, and 21 bases separated the two germline ends. The germline V gene encodes CDR1 SGDLS and CDR2 YYNGEE. The CDR3 consists of 13 residues. The CDR3 protein is CASSRTDNNEQYF. The CDR3 DNA reads TGTGCCAGCTCCAGAACAGATAACAATGAGCAGTACTTC.

This clonotype was observed once. The chain links TRBV6-6 to TRBJ2-4; D might be TRBD1 or TRBD2, each matching 5 bases. The DNA end is a closer match to TRBJ2-7, so the J assignment may be wrong. The length of the CDR3 is 17 residues. From germline, CDR1 is MNHNY and CDR2 SVGAGI (reference sequence). CDR3 coding DNA: TGTGCCAGCAGTTTTTCCACAACAGGCTCCATTGGGGGCGAGCAGTACTTC. It encodes CASSFSTTGSIGGEQYF.

There are a few counts of this clonotype. The rearrangement links TRBV7-8 to TRBJ2-3; D unresolved. With 5 bases removed from V and 2 bases from J, the gap between germline ends came to 14 bases. Per germline, CDR1 SGHVS and CDR2 FQNEAQ. CDR3 length equals 15 residues. The CDR3 reads CASSPAEAATDTQYF. CDR3 DNA sequence: TGTGCCAGCAGCCCTGCTGAGGCCGCCACAGATACGCAGTATTTT.

This clonotype has a count of ten or more. This chain uses TRBV12-3 or TRBV12-4 with TRBJ2-7; a weak D match, TRBD2 (6 bases). V lost 5 bases and J lost 2, with 10 bases in between. The CDR3 totals 13 residues. CDR3 bases: TGTGCCAGCAGTCTTAGCGGTACCTACGAGCAGTACTTC. The encoded protein is CASSLSGTYEQYF.

This clonotype has a handful of counts. The rearrangement uses TRBV20-1 and TRBJ2-7; a possible D gene is TRBD2 (5 bases). TRBJ2-5 matches the DNA end more closely, so the J call is doubtful. This CDR3 spans 13 amino acids. The V gene's germline CDR1 is DFQATT and CDR2 SNEGSKA (reference sequence). The CDR3 bases are TGCAGTGCTAGAGTTAGCCCGGGGGAGACCCAGTACTTC. Translation gives CSARVSPGETQYF.

In its sample, this clonotype was seen a few times. The rearrangement uses TRBV2 and TRBJ2-7; 10 nucleotides line up with TRBD2. V lost 8 bases and J lost 3; bases outside the gene matches: 10. The CDR3 has 15 amino acids. Germline V gene data show CDR1 as SNHLY and CDR2 as FYNNEI. This CDR3 is CASREESSGSYEQYF. For the CDR3, the DNA is TGTGCCAGCCGAGAGGAATCTAGCGGGAGCTACGAGCAGTACTTC. Based on the CDR3 plus reference TRBV2 and TRBJ2-7, the full variable domain is EPEVTQTPSHQVTQMGQEVILRCVPISNHLYFYWYRQILGQKVEFLVSFYNNEISEKSEIFDDQFSVERPDGSNFTLKIRSTKLEDSAMYFCASREESSGSYEQYFGPGTRLTVT.

The gene calls are TRBV29-1 and TRBJ2-1; possibly TRBD2 for D (6 bases). Trimming stripped 0 bases from V and 5 bases from J, with 11 bases between. CDR1 is SQVTM and CDR2 is ANQGSEA in the germline V gene. The CDR3 has 14 amino acids. The CDR3 here is CSVEDSGLNNEQFF. Here the CDR3 DNA reads TGCAGCGTTGAAGACAGCGGGCTTAACAATGAGCAGTTCTTC.

The chain links TRBV11-2 to TRBJ1-1; 10 bases fit TRBD1. The ends lost 5 bases at V and 1 base at J; junction bases unmatched: 7. The CDR3 loop spans 16 amino acids. CDR1 SGHAT and CDR2 FQNNGV come from the germline V gene. The CDR3 DNA follows: TGTGCCAGCAGCAATCGACAGGGGGCTGCGAACACTGAAGCTTTCTTT. Translation: CASSNRQGAANTEAFF.

This chain uses TRBV15 with TRBJ1-2; D possibly corresponds to TRBD1 (5 bases). V was shortened by 5 bases and J by 4 bases, with 17 bases between the two germline ends. Germline V gives CDR1 LNHNV, CDR2 YYDKDF (reference sequence). This CDR3 region has 15 residues. This chain's CDR3 is CATSGAGPLLYGYTF. The CDR3 nucleotides are TGTGCCACCAGCGGAGCAGGGCCCCTACTCTATGGCTACACCTTC.

The rearrangement uses TRBV20-1 and TRBJ2-1; a weak D match, TRBD2 (6 bases). Trimming removed 5 bases from V and 4 bases from J, with 18 bases in between. The CDR3 totals 15 residues. The germline V gene has CDR1 DFQATT and CDR2 SNEGSKA (reference sequence). The CDR3 loop reads CSAPEAGGKYNEQFF. The DNA of the CDR3 is TGCAGTGCTCCCGAAGCGGGTGGCAAATACAATGAGCAGTTCTTC.

V gene TRBV20-1 combines with J gene TRBJ2-7; 8 bases agree with TRBD2. The J call is in doubt because the DNA end fits TRBJ2-1 better. The germline V gene has CDR1 DFQATT and CDR2 SNEGSKA (reference sequence). The CDR3 consists of 14 residues. The CDR3 protein is CSAPSGTSHNEQFF. CDR3 nucleotide sequence: TGCAGTGCACCCTCCGGGACTAGTCACAATGAGCAGTTCTTC.

This clonotype was found a few times. This chain joins TRBV29-1 and TRBJ2-3; D not resolved. V dropped 7 bases and J dropped 2 bases, with 7 bases sitting between them. Germline loops: CDR1 SQVTM, CDR2 ANQGSEA. CDR3 size: 11 residues. CDR3 protein: CSAGLTDTQYF. CDR3 DNA: TGCAGCGCTGGTCTCACAGATACGCAGTATTTT.

This chain connects TRBV20-1 to TRBJ2-1; 8 nucleotides line up with TRBD2. Germline V CDR1 and CDR2: DFQATT, SNEGSKA (reference sequence). With 3 bases clipped from V and 0 bases from J, the junction kept 13 bases outside the gene matches. The CDR3 covers 18 residues. CDR3: CSASKFRGGRSSYNEQFF. CDR3 DNA: TGCAGTGCTAGCAAGTTCCGGGGGGGCCGATCCTCCTACAATGAGCAGTTCTTC.

The rearrangement links TRBV2 to TRBJ2-1; TRBD2 aligns across 8 bases. Trimming took 9 bases from V and 6 from J; bases not matched to a gene: 10. The germline CDR1 and CDR2 sequences are SNHLY and FYNNEI. The CDR3 runs 14 residues. CDR3 in amino acids: CARTSGSGFNEQFF. CDR3 bases: TGTGCCAGGACGAGCGGGAGTGGCTTCAATGAGCAGTTCTTC.

There are a few counts of this clonotype. The chain carries TRBV21-1 and TRBJ2-7; the DNA was not compared with TRBD1, the D call given in the table. TRBV21-1 is assigned pseudogene status. The CDR3 is 12 residues long. For the CDR3, the DNA is TGTGCCAGCCCCCCACTGTCCTACGAGCAGTACTTC. It codes for CASPPLSYEQYF.

This clonotype was seen more than once but under ten times. The chain uses TRBV29-1 and TRBJ2-3, with 9 positions matching TRBD2. Germline loops: CDR1 SQVTM, CDR2 ANQGSEA. The V gene end was trimmed by 4 bases and the J gene end by 0 bases; junction bases not matched to a gene: 5. The length of the CDR3 is 15 residues. DNA for the CDR3: TGCAGCGTTGCCCCTAGCGGGACCAGCACAGATACGCAGTATTTT. This translates into CSVAPSGTSTDTQYF.

This clonotype was seen more than once but under ten times. This chain joins TRBV29-1 and TRBJ2-1, with 8 positions matching TRBD1. J lost 6 bases, V lost 5 bases, and 12 bases had no gene match. CDR1 is SQVTM, CDR2 ANQGSEA, per germline. This CDR3 is built from 15 residues. The CDR3 region is CSVQGRSGTGNEQFF. DNA for the CDR3: TGCAGCGTTCAGGGTAGATCCGGGACAGGCAATGAGCAGTTCTTC.

This clonotype was picked up a small number of times. The CDR3 sequence: CASSLSGVAGYTF. The CDR3 nucleotides are TGTGCCAGCAGCTTATCGGGGGTTGCCGGCTACACCTTC. The rearrangement uses TRBV7-3 and TRBJ1-2, with D perhaps matching TRBD1 (5 bases). Germline V lookup: CDR1 SGHTA, CDR2 FQGTGA. V shed 2 bases and J shed 8 bases, with 12 bases lying between them. This CDR3 is 13 amino acids long.

The chain links TRBV29-1 to TRBJ1-1, with D perhaps matching TRBD1 (6 bases). This CDR3 is built from 13 residues. V was pared by 4 bases and J by 7 bases, with 16 bases between. Germline V gene data show CDR1 as SQVTM and CDR2 as ANQGSEA. The CDR3 DNA sequence: TGCAGCGTTGTCGGACAGCCAGGCCTTGAAGCTTTCTTT. Encoded protein: CSVVGQPGLEAFF. The variable domain in full, with the rest retrieved from reference TRBV29-1 and TRBJ1-1, is SAVISQKPSRDICQRGTSLTIQCQVDSQVTMMFWYRQQPGQSLTLIATANQGSEATYESGFVIDKFPISRPNLTFSTLTVSNMSPEDSSIYLCSVVGQPGLEAFFGQGTRLTVV.

This rearrangement joins TRBV20-1 to TRBJ2-1; 7 nucleotides agree with TRBD2. Germline V lookup: CDR1 DFQATT, CDR2 SNEGSKA (reference sequence). The CDR3 runs 14 residues. The junction had 7 bases not matched to a gene; V was cut back by 5 bases and J by 3 bases. As DNA, the CDR3 is TGCAGTGCTTGGGGGAGGGGTGTCTACAATGAGCAGTTCTTC. Protein sequence: CSAWGRGVYNEQFF.

V usage is TRBV27 and J usage is TRBJ1-2; D perhaps matches TRBD1 (6 bases). CDR1 MNHEY and CDR2 SMNVEV come from the germline V gene (reference sequence). CDR3 length: 11 amino acids. V was trimmed by 6 bases and J by 7 bases, leaving 9 bases between them. CDR3 nucleotides: TGTGCCAGCAGCCAGGGGATTGGCTACACCTTC. Protein sequence: CASSQGIGYTF.

V is TRBV6-1 and J is TRBJ2-3; tentatively, D is TRBD2 (6 bases). Trimming took 7 bases from V and 6 from J, leaving 11 bases between them. CDR3 size: 12 residues. The germline CDR1 and CDR2 sequences are MNHNS and SASEGT. CDR3 sequence (DNA): TGTGCCAGCACAAAAGGAGGGGATACGCAGTATTTT. It yields the protein CASTKGGDTQYF.

Worth noting for this clonotype: At one boundary the junction diverges from the germline segment, which might be a read error. This chain links TRBV15 with TRBJ2-1; tentatively, D is TRBD2 (6 bases). CDR3 length: 16 amino acids. Germline V CDR1 and CDR2: LNHNV, YYDKDF (reference sequence). As DNA, the CDR3 is TGTGCCACCAGCCAGATGGGGGGAGGCTCCTACAATGAGCACTTCTTC. It encodes CATSQMGGGSYNEHFF.

CDR3 amino acids: CASSLEPSYNEQFF. The CDR3 DNA is TGTGCCAGCAGTTTGGAACCATCCTACAATGAGCAGTTCTTC. The chain combines TRBV28 with TRBJ2-1, with D hard to call. V lost 3 bases to trimming and J lost 1 base, with 7 bases between them. The CDR3 runs to 14 residues. Germline V gene data show CDR1 as MDHEN and CDR2 as SYDVKM.